Presented here are 24 T cell receptor beta chains from one specimen sequenced in a study of identical twins. A single record per CDR3 protein comes from TCRdb applying MiXCR to the 5' RACE reads. The sample lists 1.5 million to 2 million distinct CDR3 sequences; roughly 35% were seen once. Source material: cord blood. These receptors were collected from a newborn girl in good health.

The chain links TRBV5-5 to TRBJ2-2; 7 bases map to TRBD1. This CDR3 spans 16 amino acids. Germline lookup yields CDR1 SGHKS and CDR2 YYEKEE (reference sequence). After removal of 4 bases from V and 0 bases from J, the junction contained 6 bases not matched to a gene. The CDR3 DNA reads as TGTGCCAGCAGCAGAACCGGGACAGCGAACACCGGGGAGCTGTTTTTT. Its protein is CASSRTGTANTGELFF. The complete variable domain, with remaining parts taken from reference TRBV5-5 and TRBJ2-2, reads DAGVTQSPTHLIKTRGQQVTLRCSPISGHKSVSWYQQVLGQGPQFIFQYYEKEERGRGNFPDRFSARQFPNYSSELNVNALLLGDSALYLCASSRTGTANTGELFFGEGSRLTVL.

This chain connects TRBV27 to TRBJ2-4, with TRBD2 identical over 8 bases. Germline CDR1 is MNHEY and CDR2 is SMNVEV (reference sequence). V lost 6 bases, J lost 4 bases, and 14 bases stayed unmatched. The CDR3 spans 17 residues. CDR3 amino acids: CASSFTGLGRGKNIQYF. The DNA of the CDR3 is TGTGCCAGCAGCTTCACGGGACTAGGGAGGGGTAAAAACATTCAGTACTTC.

The chain recombines TRBV5-1 with TRBJ2-7; 7 positions match TRBD1. Germline CDR1 SGHRS, CDR2 YFSETQ. This CDR3 comprises 14 residues. After removal of 2 bases from V and 5 bases from J, the junction contained 7 bases not matched to a gene. CDR3 in amino acids: CASSFGRGFDEQYF. The DNA of the CDR3 is TGCGCCAGCAGCTTTGGCAGGGGGTTCGACGAGCAGTACTTC.

V usage is TRBV3-1 and J usage is TRBJ1-1; D is ambiguous. Trimming shortened V by 8 bases and J by 3 bases, and 10 bases separated the two germline ends. This CDR3 region has 12 residues. Germline CDR1 reads LGHDT; CDR2 reads YNNKEL (reference sequence). The chain's CDR3 is CASQTGYTEAFF. DNA of the CDR3: TGTGCCAGCCAGACGGGATACACTGAAGCTTTCTTT. Together with reference TRBV3-1 and TRBJ1-1, the CDR3 gives the full variable domain: DTAVSQTPKYLVTQMGNDKSIKCEQNLGHDTMYWYKQDSKKFLKIMFSYNNKELIINETVPNRFSPKSPDKAHLNLHINSLELGDSAVYFCASQTGYTEAFFGQGTRLTVV.

This clonotype was observed a few times. This rearrangement joins TRBV12-3 or TRBV12-4 to TRBJ2-3, with 8 bases fitting TRBD2. V lost 6 bases, J lost 3 bases, and 11 bases stayed unmatched. The CDR3 extends over 16 amino acids. The CDR3 protein is CASSGPGTSATDTQYF. CDR3 DNA: TGTGCCAGCAGCGGGCCCGGGACTAGTGCTACAGATACGCAGTATTTT.

The chain links TRBV12-3 or TRBV12-4 to TRBJ2-7; 11 bases agree with TRBD2. Unmatched junction bases numbered 9, after V lost 7 bases and J lost 7 bases. The CDR3 has 14 residues. The CDR3: CASNYLAGGGEQYF. The CDR3 region has the DNA TGTGCCAGCAATTACCTAGCGGGAGGAGGTGAGCAGTACTTC.

Comment on this clonotype: A much larger clone sits a single nucleotide away, making a read error possible. The J gene is TRBJ2-1, the V gene TRBV4-2, with TRBD2 matching over 11 bases. Germline CDR1 LGHNA, CDR2 YNFKEQ. This CDR3 is 16 amino acids long. The CDR3 nucleotides read TGTGCCGGCAGCCAAGCCGGGACTAGCGGAAAAAATGAGCAGTTCTTC. This gives the protein CAGSQAGTSGKNEQFF.

This clonotype was seen a few times. The J gene is TRBJ2-1, the V gene TRBV13, with D maybe TRBD2 (6 bases). The assigned J gene may be wrong: the sequence end matches TRBJ2-7 better. The CDR3 is 16 amino acids. The germline V gene has CDR1 PRHDT and CDR2 FYEKMQ (reference sequence). The CDR3 DNA reads as TGTGCCAGCAGCATCCTCGGGGGTAGCTCCTACAATGAGCAGTACTTC. Translation gives CASSILGGSSYNEQYF.

The chain joins TRBV4-2 to TRBJ2-2; 9 bases map to TRBD2. Per germline, CDR1 LGHNA and CDR2 YNFKEQ. The CDR3 loop spans 16 amino acids. V was pared by 4 bases and J by 2 bases, with 5 bases of the junction left unmatched. The CDR3 sequence is CASSPLAGLNTGELFF. CDR3 DNA: TGTGCCAGCAGCCCCCTAGCGGGATTAAACACCGGGGAGCTGTTTTTT.

This clonotype was counted only a few times. The gene calls are TRBV4-1 and TRBJ1-2, with D unclear. Germline V gene data show CDR1 as MGHRA and CDR2 as YSYEKL. CDR3 length: 13 residues. V was clipped by 1 base and J by 5 bases, with 8 bases between them. The CDR3 coding sequence is TGCGCCAGCAGCCAAGTGGCAGAGTATGGCTACACCTTC. Translated, it gives CASSQVAEYGYTF.

The rearrangement links TRBV11-2 to TRBJ2-5; D gene unclear. This CDR3 has 14 amino acids. Trimming took off 2 bases at V and 5 bases at J, with 12 bases between the two ends. Germline V gene data show CDR1 as SGHAT and CDR2 as FQNNGV. The CDR3 here is CASSLNSLVETQYF. CDR3 nucleotides: TGTGCCAGCAGCTTAAATTCTTTAGTGGAGACCCAGTACTTC.

The genes are TRBV18 and TRBJ1-5, with 7 bases lining up with TRBD1. This CDR3 comprises 16 residues. The V and J ends lost 3 bases and 4 bases, in that order; junction bases with no gene match: 9. CDR1 is KGHSH and CDR2 is LQKENI in the germline V gene. CDR3 in amino acids: CASSPGTGALNQPQHF. The DNA for the CDR3 is TGTGCCAGCTCACCGGGTACAGGGGCCCTTAATCAGCCCCAGCATTTT.

The J gene is TRBJ1-3, the V gene TRBV7-2, with D unresolved. V was shortened by 2 bases and J by 0 bases, with 8 bases between the two germline ends. Germline V gene data show CDR1 as SGHTA and CDR2 as FQGNSA. The CDR3 extends over 15 amino acids. DNA of the CDR3: TGTGCCAGCAGCTTACTTCCGAGCTCTGGAAACACCATATATTTT. Translating gives CASSLLPSSGNTIYF.

V usage is TRBV5-1 and J usage is TRBJ2-3, with 8 bases lining up with TRBD2. The CDR3 has 16 amino acids. Germline assignment: CDR1 SGHRS and CDR2 YFSETQ. V was pared by 1 base and J by 2 bases, with 6 bases of the junction left unmatched. The CDR3, as DNA: TGCGCCAGCAGCTTGTCTCCAGCGGGAGCCACAGATACGCAGTATTTT. Protein: CASSLSPAGATDTQYF.

The CDR3 nucleotides are TGCGCCAGCAGCCACCTACCGACTAGCGGGGGGCCCACAGATACGCAGTATTTT. Protein product: CASSHLPTSGGPTDTQYF. The rearrangement joins TRBV4-1 to TRBJ2-3, with 13 bases aligning to TRBD2. Germline CDR1 reads MGHRA; CDR2 reads YSYEKL. Trimming at V came to 3 bases and at J to 2 bases, leaving 8 bases not matched to a gene. This CDR3 is 18 amino acids long.

A few counts support this clonotype. The chain recombines TRBV25-1 with TRBJ2-5; D call uncertain. The germline gives CDR1 MGHDK, CDR2 SYGVNS. This CDR3 comprises 13 residues. Trimming took 3 bases from V and 0 from J, leaving 5 bases between them. The CDR3: CASSDPDQETQYF. CDR3 nucleotide sequence: TGTGCCAGCAGTGATCCAGACCAAGAGACCCAGTACTTC. Using reference TRBV25-1 and TRBJ2-5 for the parts outside the CDR3, the full variable domain is EADIYQTPRYLVIGTGKKITLECSQTMGHDKMYWYQQDPGMELHLIHYSYGVNSTEKGDLSSESTVSRIRTEHFPLTLESARPSHTSQYLCASSDPDQETQYFGPGTRLLVL.

This sequence joins TRBV7-2 and TRBJ2-4, with TRBD2 identical over 8 bases. This CDR3 contains 17 residues. J was trimmed by 3 bases and V by 0 bases; bases with no gene match: 7. Per the germline V gene, CDR1 is SGHTA and CDR2 is FQGNSA. In DNA, the CDR3 is TGTGCCAGCAGCTTAGCCGGGGGGGGTCCCCTCAAAAACATTCAGTACTTC. It translates to CASSLAGGGPLKNIQYF.

CDR3 DNA sequence: TGTGCCAGCAGTTCGGGCCAATCGCATCCGGGTGAGCAGTACTTC. Translating gives CASSSGQSHPGEQYF. The chain employs TRBV27 and TRBJ2-4; D is unclear. There are 15 residues in the CDR3. The germline V gene encodes CDR1 MNHEY and CDR2 SMNVEV (reference sequence). V was trimmed by 4 bases and J by 13 bases, leaving 23 bases between them.

The chain carries TRBV18 and TRBJ2-7; 14 bases fit TRBD2. CDR3 length: 16 residues. Germline loops: CDR1 KGHSH, CDR2 LQKENI. V was pared by 6 bases and J by 1 base, with 5 bases of the junction left unmatched. The chain's CDR3 is CASSERTSGGSYEQYF. CDR3 nucleotides: TGTGCCAGCTCCGAAAGGACTAGCGGGGGGTCCTACGAGCAGTACTTC.

CDR3 residues: CSASDRPSYEQYF. Here the CDR3 DNA reads TGCAGTGCTAGTGATAGGCCGTCCTACGAGCAGTACTTC. The chain has TRBV20-1 and TRBJ2-7, with D uncertain. From germline, CDR1 is DFQATT and CDR2 SNEGSKA (reference sequence). The CDR3 totals 13 residues. Trimming removed 3 bases from V and 1 base from J, with 10 bases in between.

The chain has TRBV10-3 and TRBJ2-1, with 14 bases aligning to TRBD2. V trimming: 4 bases; J trimming: 9 bases; junction bases outside the gene matches: 2. CDR3 length: 14 amino acids. Germline V lookup: CDR1 ENHRY, CDR2 SYGVKD. The CDR3 spells CAISGTSGGFEQFF. CDR3 bases: TGTGCCATCAGTGGGACTAGCGGGGGGTTTGAGCAGTTCTTC.

The table lists this clonotype with a few counts. The gene calls are TRBV6-2 or TRBV6-3 and TRBJ1-5, with D uncertain. Deletions cut 2 bases from V and 0 bases from J, with 17 bases between. There are 18 residues in the CDR3. CDR1 and CDR2 (germline): MNHEY, SVGEGT. The CDR3 is CASSYPEKEFYSNQPQHF. The CDR3 nucleotides read TGTGCCAGCAGTTACCCGGAAAAGGAGTTTTATAGCAATCAGCCCCAGCATTTT.

This clonotype was seen a handful of times. V is TRBV9 and J is TRBJ2-1, with TRBD2 matching over 11 bases. The germline CDR1 and CDR2 sequences are SGDLS and YYNGEE. This CDR3 region has 18 residues. Unmatched junction bases numbered 11, after V lost 0 bases and J lost 6 bases. The CDR3 DNA follows: TGTGCCAGCAGCGTAGGAGTAACTAGCGGGAGAGGAGGCAATGAGCAGTTCTTC. Its translation is CASSVGVTSGRGGNEQFF. The whole variable domain, filled in from reference TRBV9 and TRBJ2-1, reads DSGVTQTPKHLITATGQRVTLRCSPRSGDLSVYWYQQSLDQGLQFLIQYYNGEERAKGNILERFSAQQFPDLHSELNLSSLELGDSALYFCASSVGVTSGRGGNEQFFGPGTRLTVL.

This clonotype was found a few times. The chain employs TRBV7-2 and TRBJ2-3; 7 bases match TRBD2. Germline CDR1 SGHTA, CDR2 FQGNSA. Trimming cost V 5 bases and J 0 bases; bases outside gene matches: 8. CDR3 size: 16 residues. CDR3 residues: CASSARTSASTDTQYF. CDR3 nucleotide sequence: TGTGCCAGCAGCGCCCGTACTAGCGCCAGCACAGATACGCAGTATTTT.